Reported below is one T cell receptor beta chain. The data were obtained in a study of T cells after somatic rescue of genetic block. Profiling relied on immunoSEQ multiplex PCR, and the TCRdb table lists in-frame clones only, not all of them. The sample includes more than 10,000 clones, roughly two thirds seen only once; the top ten take approximately 20%. The germline gives CDR1 ENHRY, CDR2 SYGVKD. This CDR3 region has 12 residues. V was pared by 4 bases and J by 7 bases, with 7 bases between. The origin of this receptor is a boy between 10 and 17 years old. The sequencing input was peripheral blood mononuclear cells (PBMCs). The V gene is TRBV10-3, the J gene TRBJ1-4; D ambiguous. Here the CDR3 DNA reads TGTGCCATCAGTGCGAACACTGAAAAACTGTTTTTT. It is translated as CAISANTEKLFF.